Given below is one TCR beta chain in context. No cognate antigen has been identified for it. Base qualities are not provided; no much larger clone lies one nucleotide away. The TCR beta CDR3 regions were amplified from the RNA transcripts. The first round of RT-PCR for the TCR CDR3 was performed with the HTBI primer set and the Qiagen OneStep RT-PCR kit. The libraries were constructed in a second round of multiplex PCR and then size-selected and purified. The libraries were sequenced on an Illumina HiSeq2000 using paired-end 100 bp reads. In the authors' own workflow: Raw data were processed with SOAPnuke, discarding reads with adapters, uncalled bases, mean Phred below 15, or no exact constant-primer or identifier match. High-quality paired reads were merged using COPE v1.2.5, and each unique nucleotide sequence was defined as a clonotype. MiTCR v1.1 was used to align the clonotypes against IMGT TRBV, TRBD and TRBJ reference segments. Analysis was restricted to V-J combinations with a frequency above 0.0001, which covered 99.2% of repertoires. A TCS score was defined as the ratio between F50 (clonal expansion) and ExV (chaos), using BLOSUM62-based TCRdist between CDR3 peptides within each V-J. Welch's t-statistics and random forest reduced around 550 V-J features to about 12, which were used in a naive Bayes classifier (R e1071). TCRdb's own reprocessing of the public reads used fastp at Q25 and MiXCR and kept productive beta chains. Each CDR3 protein gets just one entry, which takes the most common genes and DNA from the rows behind it. The V and J calls follow TCRdb's processing rather than the paper's. Counted in this sample were fewer than 900,000 distinct CDR3 sequences; under 20% of them appeared once. The ten largest clones represent 16% of the sample.

The data originate from a study of T cells in Graves' hyperthyroidism and ophthalmopathy (dated by TCRdb to between 2019 and 2020). Concerning the study at large: Peripheral blood samples were taken at the time of initial diagnosis, prior to any treatment. TCR V-J signatures able to tell the groups apart were searched for in a discovery cohort of about a hundred patients, of whom 43 had Graves' ophthalmopathy and some 60 had stable Graves' hyperthyroidism. Whether ophthalmopathy could be predicted prospectively was tested in an independent validation cohort made up of under 20 hyperthyroidism patients plus 17 patients who later progressed to ophthalmopathy. The 100 discovery patients were divided at random into training and test sets in a 7:3 ratio. In over five Graves' hyperthyroidism patients, the study also compared T-cell repertoires from thyroid tissue with T-cell repertoires from blood. After sampling, hyperthyroidism patients received methimazole starting at 30 mg daily, and ophthalmopathy patients received high-dose intravenous methylprednisolone. TCR Vbeta CDR3 sequencing of approximately 140 peripheral blood samples (more than 40 ophthalmopathy, over 70 hyperthyroidism and approximately 17 progressor patients) is reported in the paper. What the research found in general, with its limitations: No statistical method was used to set the sample size in advance, and investigators knew the group allocation. In validation, the model predicted progression to ophthalmopathy with about 71% sensitivity and about 72% specificity, a median of around six months before onset. A 13 V-J signature model separated ophthalmopathy from stable hyperthyroidism, with around 90% sensitivity and 81.08% specificity in cross-validation and 80%/75% in testing. Most expanded thyroid clonotypes (frequency above 0.001) were also detected in blood, a finding suggesting that blood repertoires may reflect thyroid immune responses.

Hyperthyroidism patients were aged 18 to 65 years and newly diagnosed, with disease duration of less than 2 months. Exclusion was applied to patients with uncontrolled infections, other autoimmune diseases, pregnancy or lactation. Diagnoses were established on the basis of clinical symptoms, serum thyroxine and TRAb, thyroid ultrasound, and orbital computed tomography. Blood from progressor patients was collected at the time of first diagnosis with hyperthyroidism, before any ophthalmopathy symptoms had appeared. PBMCs were separated from roughly 10 ml of fresh peripheral blood using Ficoll-Paque density gradient centrifugation. Patients classed as progressors first received a Graves' hyperthyroidism diagnosis and then went on to develop ophthalmopathy during follow-up. Trizol reagent was used to extract total RNA, and RNA quality was then checked on an Agilent 2100 Bioanalyzer. The germline V gene encodes CDR1 SEHNR and CDR2 FQNEAQ (reference sequence). There are 14 amino acids in the CDR3, from cysteine to phenylalanine inclusive. Only the CDR3 DNA stays, 42 bases, in frame from base 1. The V end loses 5 bases and the J end loses 5 bases, and a stretch of 15 bases separates them.

Sequencing used blood. The sequence is built from TRBV7-9 and TRBJ1-1; the D gene assignment is ambiguous. This TCR was recovered from a woman in her forties or fifties with Graves' hyperthyroidism that later progressed to Graves' ophthalmopathy. The DNA reads as follows: TGTGCCAGCAGCCCGTATGCCGGGGAGACTGAAGCTTTCTTT. Translated, this gives CASSPYAGETEAFF.